This T cell receptor (beta chain) was recorded in a study of identical twins. No donor was unhealthy or non-Caucasian. MiXCR, run by TCRdb on the 5' RACE reads, gives a single entry per CDR3 protein. This sample carries about 530,000 distinct CDR3 sequences, around 20% of them seen once, and the ten largest clones take about 0.5%. CDR3 length equals 14 residues. The V gene end was trimmed by 4 bases and the J gene end by 4 bases; junction bases not matched to a gene: 7. Germline V gene data show CDR1 as SGHNT and CDR2 as YYREEE (reference sequence). Study conclusions and caveats: Within monozygotic twins, out-of-frame TCR alpha sharing was underestimated by the models. Invariant MAIT and iNKT cells may have partly biased zero-insertion analyses.

With regard to this clonotype: As yet, its antigen is unknown.

This sample was shared with a second study, whose subject was yellow fever vaccine responses in identical twins.

This sequence joins TRBV5-4 and TRBJ1-1; 7 positions match TRBD1. Sequenced: CD4+ T cells sorted from blood. The clonotype was recovered from a woman between 18 and 30 years old in good health. The CDR3 loop is CASSPDRDGTEAFF. CDR3 nucleotide sequence: TGTGCCAGCAGCCCTGACAGGGACGGCACTGAAGCTTTCTTT.